These 5 T cell receptor beta chains came from one sample sequenced in a study of blood T cells in healthy people across ages. Next came a second PCR, run for about 7 to 12 cycles, which used a sample-barcoded 5' primer along with a J-beta primer mix. From the 5' RACE reads, TCRdb called clonotypes with MiXCR, one entry per CDR3 protein. The sample holds hundreds of thousands of distinct CDR3 sequences; roughly 50% are singletons and the top ten take approximately 21%. Sequences were obtained from blood. These receptor sequences come from a young man in good health.

The gene calls are TRBV7-2 and TRBJ2-4; D might be TRBD2 (6 bases). CDR3 size: 14 residues. Trimming removed 4 bases from V and 13 bases from J, with 20 bases in between. The germline gives CDR1 SGHTA, CDR2 FQGNSA. Here the CDR3 DNA reads TGTGCCAGCAGCTCGACTAGATCCCCGGGGGAGCAGTACTTC. Translated: CASSSTRSPGEQYF.

As DNA, the CDR3 is TGTGCCAGCAGTTACTCGAGCCTAAACTATGGCTACACCTTC. Its protein is CASSYSSLNYGYTF. The chain links TRBV6-5 to TRBJ1-2; D not resolved. Trimming took 0 bases from V and 2 from J, leaving 7 bases between them. The CDR3 length is 14 residues. CDR1 is MNHEY, CDR2 SVGAGI, per germline.

This clonotype appeared once. The chain links TRBV20-1 to TRBJ1-2; the D is unclear. The CDR3 has 13 residues. CDR1 is DFQATT, CDR2 SNEGSKA, per germline (reference sequence). The V end was cut by 6 bases, the J end by 1 base, with 12 bases between. DNA of the CDR3: TGCAGTGCACCCCTGTCCAGTAACTATGGCTACACCTTC. Encoded protein: CSAPLSSNYGYTF.

V is TRBV13 and J is TRBJ1-2; D ambiguous. V shed 4 bases and J shed 0 bases, with 15 bases lying between them. CDR1 PRHDT and CDR2 FYEKMQ come from the germline V gene (reference sequence). This CDR3 has 16 amino acids. The CDR3 DNA is TGTGCCAGCAGCTCCATCCGGGAGACTCCTAACTATGGCTACACCTTC. Translating it yields CASSSIRETPNYGYTF.

The chain employs TRBV7-9 and TRBJ1-4, with D unresolved. Trimming pared 3 bases from V and 5 bases from J, leaving 10 bases between. CDR1 SEHNR and CDR2 FQNEAQ come from the germline V gene (reference sequence). The length of the CDR3 is 14 residues. The CDR3 DNA is TGTGCCAGCAGCTTTCGGGCCCCAAATGAAAAACTGTTTTTT. This encodes CASSFRAPNEKLFF.